This T cell receptor beta chain is from a study of T-cell memory formation after mild COVID-19. V was trimmed by 0 bases and J by 3 bases, leaving 14 bases between them. CDR3 length: 15 residues. Germline-derived CDR1 and CDR2 are DFQATT and SNEGSKA (reference sequence). TCRdb re-called the 5' RACE reads with MiXCR, one entry per CDR3 protein. The sample has about 400,000 distinct CDR3 sequences; approximately 25% are singletons. This clonotype was detected only a few times. The specimen sequenced was PBMCs or a T cell subset sorted from them (not recorded which). This receptor was identified in an adult woman who had mild COVID-19 (a few samples of this study predate the infection). Cell type and time point are not known. The chain employs TRBV20-1 and TRBJ1-1; D unclear. In DNA, the CDR3 is TGCAGTGCTAGAGAACTACAGAGGAGGGACACTGAAGCTTTCTTT. Translated: CSARELQRRDTEAFF.